This T cell receptor beta chain was observed in a study of T cell responses to AZD1222 COVID-19 vaccine. V lost 5 bases to trimming and J lost 7 bases, with 15 bases between them. CDR1 and CDR2 from the germline V gene are MGHRA and YSYEKL. This CDR3 spans 14 amino acids. Assay: immunoSEQ multiplex PCR; the TCRdb copy retains only in-frame clones and omits some. The sample contains fewer than 120,000 clones, around 85% of which appear only once. The sequenced sample was peripheral blood, obtained on day 0 of AZD1222 vaccination. This sequence originates from an adult in good health. The chain uses TRBV4-1 and TRBJ1-5; possible D gene TRBD1, 5 bases. In nucleotides, the CDR3 is TGCGCCAGCAGCTATGGGGGGGACGGACAGCCCCAGCATTTT. Its protein is CASSYGGDGQPQHF.